Sequencing of this TCR beta chain was carried out in a study of PD-1 blockade in classical Hodgkin lymphoma. Notes on this clone: Its antigen is still unknown.

Time point here: newly diagnosed, previously untreated cHL patient sample. TCRdb keeps only in-frame clones here, not all; method: immunoSEQ multiplex PCR. This table holds 47,000 or so clones, approximately 91% found once. Regarding the study as a whole: Repertoire differences have undefined causes, possibly disease activity or prior therapy.

V dropped 2 bases and J dropped 1 base, with 8 bases sitting between them. The germline gives CDR1 SGHTA, CDR2 FQGTGA. The CDR3 contains 14 residues. This TCR was sampled from a human donor with classical Hodgkin lymphoma. The rearrangement links TRBV7-3 to TRBJ1-2, with D possibly TRBD1 on 5 matching bases. The sample comprised peripheral blood mononuclear cells (PBMCs). CDR3 coding DNA: TGTGCCAGCAGCTTACAGGGCTTTAACTATGGCTACACCTTC. The encoded protein is CASSLQGFNYGYTF.